This is a list of T cell receptor beta chains from one sample in a study of blood T cell repertoires in COVID-19. The repertoire was sequenced with immunoSEQ multiplex PCR; TCRdb's copy has only in-frame clones and lacks some. The sample lists 200,000 to 250,000 clones, 82% occurring once. Input material: peripheral blood. These receptors were obtained from a woman over 75 with acute or convalescent COVID-19. CDR3s include the opening cysteine and the closing phenylalanine or tryptophan. The D gene is left open where the match is weak. Only some rows state a clone size, as once, few, many or a class for expanded clones.

v_gene	abundance	j_gene	d_gene	CDR3nt	CDR3aa
TRBV6-5	NA	TRBJ1-1	NA	TGTGCCAGCAGTTACTCGATTCAGGGTCAAGAAGCTTTCTTT	CASSYSIQGQEAFF
TRBV3-1/TRBV3-2	NA	TRBJ1-3	NA	TGTGCCAGCAGCCAAGATAACACCCCCACTAGGTCTACTGGAAACACCATATATTTT	CASSQDNTPTRSTGNTIYF
TRBV24-1	once	TRBJ1-5	NA	TGTGCCACCAGTGACCCCCTGCGGGTAAGAGGGCCCCAGCATTTT	CATSDPLRVRGPQHF
TRBV6-6	NA	TRBJ1-1	NA	TGTGCCAGCAGTTACGACCCCACGACTTACACTGAAGCTTTCTTT	CASSYDPTTYTEAFF
TRBV7-6	NA	TRBJ1-6	NA	TGTGCCAGCAGCTTAGTTACGGGGGGGACACAACTTCATTCACCCCTCCACTTT	CASSLVTGGTQLHSPLHF
TRBV7-8	once	TRBJ1-5	TRBD1	TGTGCCAGCAGCTTATCCCCTTCCGGACAGGGGGTATATCAGCCCCAGCATTTT	CASSLSPSGQGVYQPQHF
TRBV19	NA	TRBJ1-2	NA	TGTGCCAGTAGCGCCGGACAGACATTAAGTGGCTACACCTTC	CASSAGQTLSGYTF
TRBV29-1	NA	TRBJ1-1	NA	TGCAGCGTTGACTGGGGGGGCCAGGGTGAAGCTTTCTTT	CSVDWGGQGEAFF
TRBV24-1	NA	TRBJ1-4	NA	TGTGCCACCAGTGATGGGGGCTATAATGAAAAACTGTTTTTT	CATSDGGYNEKLFF
TRBV6-5	NA	TRBJ2-5	NA	TGTGCCAGCACCCTTAACGTTTTCGGGGAGACCCAGTACTTC	CASTLNVFGETQYF
TRBV27	NA	TRBJ1-1	TRBD1	TGTGCCAGCAGTTTGGCCAGGGGGCAAGGGGTCACTGAAGCTTTCTTT	CASSLARGQGVTEAFF
TRBV6-6	NA	TRBJ1-4	NA	TGTGCCAGCAGTTACCGGACTTCAGCTAATGAAAAACTGTTTTTT	CASSYRTSANEKLFF
TRBV7-2	NA	TRBJ2-7	TRBD1	TGTGCCAGCAGCGGACCCGGGACAGGGGTAGGCTACGAGCAGTACTTC	CASSGPGTGVGYEQYF
TRBV28	NA	TRBJ2-2	NA	TGTGCCAGCAGTCCCGGGGACACCGGGGAGCTGTTTTTT	CASSPGDTGELFF
TRBV9	NA	TRBJ1-1	NA	TGTGCCAGCAGCTTTTATCCTACAGAGAACACTGAAGCTTTCTTT	CASSFYPTENTEAFF